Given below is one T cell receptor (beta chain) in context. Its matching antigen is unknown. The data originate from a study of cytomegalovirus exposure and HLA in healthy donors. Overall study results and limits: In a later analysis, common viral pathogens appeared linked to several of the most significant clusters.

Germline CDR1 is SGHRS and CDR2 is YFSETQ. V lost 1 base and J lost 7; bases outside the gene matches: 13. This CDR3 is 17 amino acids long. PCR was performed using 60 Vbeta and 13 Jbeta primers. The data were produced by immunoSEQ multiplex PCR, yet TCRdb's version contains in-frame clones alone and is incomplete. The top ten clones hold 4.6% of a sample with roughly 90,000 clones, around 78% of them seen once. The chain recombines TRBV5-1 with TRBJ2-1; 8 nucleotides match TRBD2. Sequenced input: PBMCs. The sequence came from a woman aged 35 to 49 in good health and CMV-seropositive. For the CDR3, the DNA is TGCGCCAGCAGCTTGCTCCCTCTAGCGGGCGTTGGTAATGAGCAGTTCTTC. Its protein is CASSLLPLAGVGNEQFF.